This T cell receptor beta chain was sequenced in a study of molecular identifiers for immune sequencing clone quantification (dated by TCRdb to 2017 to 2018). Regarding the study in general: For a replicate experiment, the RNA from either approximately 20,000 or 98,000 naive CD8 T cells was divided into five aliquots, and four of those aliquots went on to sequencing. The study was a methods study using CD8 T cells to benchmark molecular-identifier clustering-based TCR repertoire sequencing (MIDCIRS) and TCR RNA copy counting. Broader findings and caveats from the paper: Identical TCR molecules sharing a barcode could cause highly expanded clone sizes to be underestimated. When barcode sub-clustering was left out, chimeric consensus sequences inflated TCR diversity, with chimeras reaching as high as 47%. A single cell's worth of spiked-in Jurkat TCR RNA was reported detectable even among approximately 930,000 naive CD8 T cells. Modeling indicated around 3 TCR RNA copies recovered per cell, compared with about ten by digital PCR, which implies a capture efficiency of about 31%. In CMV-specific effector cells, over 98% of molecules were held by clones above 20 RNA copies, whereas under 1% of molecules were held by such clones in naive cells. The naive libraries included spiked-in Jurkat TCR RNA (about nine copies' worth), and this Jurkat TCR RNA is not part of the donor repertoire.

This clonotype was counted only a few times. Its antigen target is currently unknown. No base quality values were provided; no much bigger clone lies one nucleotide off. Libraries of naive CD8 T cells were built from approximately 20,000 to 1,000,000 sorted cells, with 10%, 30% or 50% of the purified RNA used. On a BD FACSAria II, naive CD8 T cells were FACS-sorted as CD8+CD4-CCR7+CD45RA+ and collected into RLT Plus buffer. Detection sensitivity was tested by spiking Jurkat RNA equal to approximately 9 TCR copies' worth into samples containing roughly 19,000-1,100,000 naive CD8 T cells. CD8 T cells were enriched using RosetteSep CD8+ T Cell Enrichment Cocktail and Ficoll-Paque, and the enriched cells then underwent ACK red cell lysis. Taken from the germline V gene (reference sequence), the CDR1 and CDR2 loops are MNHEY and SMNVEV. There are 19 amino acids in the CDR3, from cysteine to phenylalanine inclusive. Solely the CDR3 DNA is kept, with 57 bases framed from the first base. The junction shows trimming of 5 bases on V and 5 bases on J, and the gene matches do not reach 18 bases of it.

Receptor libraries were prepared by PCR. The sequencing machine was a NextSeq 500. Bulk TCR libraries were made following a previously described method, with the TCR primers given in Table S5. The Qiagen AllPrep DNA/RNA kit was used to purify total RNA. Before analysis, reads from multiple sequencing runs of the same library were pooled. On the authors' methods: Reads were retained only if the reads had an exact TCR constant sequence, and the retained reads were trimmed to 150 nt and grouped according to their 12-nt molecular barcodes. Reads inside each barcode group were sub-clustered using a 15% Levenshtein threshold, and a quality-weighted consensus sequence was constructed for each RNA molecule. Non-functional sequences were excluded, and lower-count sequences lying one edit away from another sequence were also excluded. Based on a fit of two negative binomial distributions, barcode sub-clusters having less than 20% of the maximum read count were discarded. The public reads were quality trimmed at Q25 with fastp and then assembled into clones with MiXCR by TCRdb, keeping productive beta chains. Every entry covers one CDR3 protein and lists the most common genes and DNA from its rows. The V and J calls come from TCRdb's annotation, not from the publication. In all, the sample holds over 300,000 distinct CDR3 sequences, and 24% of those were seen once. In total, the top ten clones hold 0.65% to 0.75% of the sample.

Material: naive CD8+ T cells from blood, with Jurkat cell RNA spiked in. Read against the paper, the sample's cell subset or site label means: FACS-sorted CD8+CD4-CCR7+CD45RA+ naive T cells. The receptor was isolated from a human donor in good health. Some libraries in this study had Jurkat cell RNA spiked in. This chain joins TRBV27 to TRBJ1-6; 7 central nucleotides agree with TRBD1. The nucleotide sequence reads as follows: TGTGCCAGCAGTCTACACCCCTCTGACAGGGTAAAAGATAATTCACCCCTCCACTTT. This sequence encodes CASSLHPSDRVKDNSPLHF.